These T cell receptor beta chains were read from a single sample in a study of T cell responses to AZD1222 COVID-19 vaccine. Libraries were prepared by immunoSEQ multiplex PCR; TCRdb keeps only in-frame clonotypes and omits some of them. The sample lists about 160,000 clones, roughly 92% occurring once. Source: peripheral blood, taken on day 0 of AZD1222 vaccination. These receptor sequences come from an adult in good health. Both conserved end residues are part of each CDR3. Each record gives: V gene, D gene, J gene, CDR3 DNA, CDR3 protein. The D gene is left open where the match is weak.

>TRBV12-5|TRBD2|TRBJ2-1
TGTGCTAGTGGTTTGTCGCGACTAGCGGGGAATGAGCAGTTCTTC
CASGLSRLAGNEQFF
>TRBV28|-|TRBJ1-4
TGTGCCAGCAGTTTTGGAGGAACTAATGAAAAACTGTTTTTT
CASSFGGTNEKLFF
>TRBV9|-|TRBJ2-3
TGTGCCAGCAGCTTAAGCGAGATCACAGATACGCAGTATTTT
CASSLSEITDTQYF
>TRBV5-1|-|TRBJ1-1
TGCGCCAGCCGGGGGGCTGTCGACACTGAAGCTTTCTTT
CASRGAVDTEAFF
>TRBV7-9|TRBD2|TRBJ2-1
TGTGCCAGCAGCCCCCGACTAGCGGGGGGTCGGTATGAGCAGTTCTTC
CASSPRLAGGRYEQFF
>TRBV27|-|TRBJ1-1
TGTGCCAGCAGAACGGGGCATCTAGAAGCTTTCTTT
CASRTGHLEAFF
>TRBV19|-|TRBJ1-2
TGTGCCAGTAGTGCTGAGGGTCGTCACTATGGCTACACCTTC
CASSAEGRHYGYTF
>TRBV28|-|TRBJ1-2
TGTGCCAGCTTGGGACGGAACTATGGCTACACCTTC
CASLGRNYGYTF
>TRBV12-5|-|TRBJ2-2
TGTGCTAGTGGCACTATCCACGTTGGGACCGGGGAGCTGTTTTTT
CASGTIHVGTGELFF
>TRBV4-1|TRBD2|TRBJ2-1
TGCGCCAGCAGCCACGCCCTAACTAGCGGCTACAATGAGCAGTTCTTC
CASSHALTSGYNEQFF
>TRBV27|-|TRBJ1-1
TGTGCCAGCAGTTTTGGCCCCCGGGGGAACACTGAAGCTTTCTTT
CASSFGPRGNTEAFF
>TRBV3-1/TRBV3-2|-|TRBJ1-2
TGTGCCAGCAGCCACCTAGCGGGGGCGAACTATGGCTACACCTTC
CASSHLAGANYGYTF
>TRBV5-1|TRBD1|TRBJ1-3
TGCGCCAGCAGCTCCCGGGGACAGAACTCTGGAAACACCATATATTTT
CASSSRGQNSGNTIYF
>TRBV9|-|TRBJ2-1
TGTGCCAGCAGCGCCAGCGGAATACCTGGCAATGAGCAGTTCTTC
CASSASGIPGNEQFF
>TRBV5-1|TRBD2|TRBJ2-1
TGCGCCAGCAGCTTGGAGGGGACTAGCGGGAGTCTTGAGCAGTTCTTC
CASSLEGTSGSLEQFF
>TRBV5-1|-|TRBJ2-5
TGCGCCAGCAGCCGGGACGTGGGAGAAGAGACCCAGTACTTC
CASSRDVGEETQYF